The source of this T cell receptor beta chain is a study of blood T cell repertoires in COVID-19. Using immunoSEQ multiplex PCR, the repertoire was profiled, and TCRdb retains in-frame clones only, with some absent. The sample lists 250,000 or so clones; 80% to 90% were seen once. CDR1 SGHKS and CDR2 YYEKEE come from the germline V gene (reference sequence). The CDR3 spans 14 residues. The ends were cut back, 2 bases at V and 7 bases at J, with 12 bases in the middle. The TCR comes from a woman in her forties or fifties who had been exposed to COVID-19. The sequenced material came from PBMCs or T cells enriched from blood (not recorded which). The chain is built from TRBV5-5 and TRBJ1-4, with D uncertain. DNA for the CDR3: TGTGCCAGCAGCTTAGGCGGGCTAGGTGAAAAACTGTTTTTT. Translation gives CASSLGGLGEKLFF.